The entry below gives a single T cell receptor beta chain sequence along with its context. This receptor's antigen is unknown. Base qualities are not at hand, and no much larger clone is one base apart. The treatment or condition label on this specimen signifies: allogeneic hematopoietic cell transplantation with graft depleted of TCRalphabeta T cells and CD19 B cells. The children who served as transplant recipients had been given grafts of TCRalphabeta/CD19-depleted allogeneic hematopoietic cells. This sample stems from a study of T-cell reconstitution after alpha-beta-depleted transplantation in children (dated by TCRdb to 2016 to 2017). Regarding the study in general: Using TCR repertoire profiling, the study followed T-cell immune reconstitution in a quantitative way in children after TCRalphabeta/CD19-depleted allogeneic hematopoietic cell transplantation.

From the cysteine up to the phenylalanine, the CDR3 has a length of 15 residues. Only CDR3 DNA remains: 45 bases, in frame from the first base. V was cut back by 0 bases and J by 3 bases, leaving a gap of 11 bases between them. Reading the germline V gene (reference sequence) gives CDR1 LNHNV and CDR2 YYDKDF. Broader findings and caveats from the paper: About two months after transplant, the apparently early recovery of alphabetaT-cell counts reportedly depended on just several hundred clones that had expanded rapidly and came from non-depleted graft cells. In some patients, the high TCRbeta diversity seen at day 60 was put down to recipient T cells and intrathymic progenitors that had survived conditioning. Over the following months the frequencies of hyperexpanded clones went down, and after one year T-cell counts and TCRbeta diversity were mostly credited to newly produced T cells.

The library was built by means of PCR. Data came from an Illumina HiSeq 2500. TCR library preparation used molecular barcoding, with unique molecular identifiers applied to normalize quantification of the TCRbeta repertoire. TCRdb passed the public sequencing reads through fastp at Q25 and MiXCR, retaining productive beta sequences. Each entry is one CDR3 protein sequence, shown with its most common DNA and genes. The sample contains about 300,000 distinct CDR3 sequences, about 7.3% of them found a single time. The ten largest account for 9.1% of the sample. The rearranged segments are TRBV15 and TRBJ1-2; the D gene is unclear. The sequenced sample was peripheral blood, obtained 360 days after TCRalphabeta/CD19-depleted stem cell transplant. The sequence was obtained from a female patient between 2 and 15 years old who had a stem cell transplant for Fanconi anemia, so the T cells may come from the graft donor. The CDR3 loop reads CATSREASEHYGYTF. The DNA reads TGTGCCACCAGCAGAGAGGCCAGCGAGCACTATGGCTACACCTTC. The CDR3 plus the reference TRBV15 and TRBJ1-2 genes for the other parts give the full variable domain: DAMVIQNPRYQVTQFGKPVTLSCSQTLNHNVMYWYQQKSSQAPKLLFHYYDKDFNNEADTPDNFQSRRPNTSFCFLDIRSPGLGDTAMYLCATSREASEHYGYTFGSGTRLTVV.